Below are 3 T cell receptor beta chains sequenced from a single sample in a study of T cells in Graves' hyperthyroidism and ophthalmopathy. TCR beta CDR3 regions were amplified from RNA transcripts. HTBI primers drove first-round RT-PCR of the TCR CDR3. TCRdb fed the multiplex PCR reads into MiXCR, producing one record per CDR3 protein. Of 250,000 to 300,000 distinct CDR3 sequences listed, roughly a fifth are singletons. Material: blood. The receptors stem from a man aged 50 to 59 with Graves' ophthalmopathy.

The CDR3 sequence: CASSLAARNTEAFF. The CDR3, as DNA: TGTGCCAGCAGCTTAGCTGCCAGGAACACTGAAGCTTTCTTT. The rearrangement links TRBV7-2 to TRBJ1-1, with D hard to call. CDR1 and CDR2 (germline): SGHTA, FQGNSA. The CDR3 is 14 amino acids. V lost 0 bases and J lost 1, with 6 bases in between.

V gene TRBV3-1 combines with J gene TRBJ1-5; TRBD1 agrees at 9 bases. The V and J ends lost 0 bases and 6 bases, in that order; junction bases with no gene match: 9. Germline CDR1 and CDR2: LGHDT and YNNKEL (reference sequence). The CDR3 has 17 residues. CDR3 coding DNA: TGTGCCAGCAGCCAAGACCCAAGGACAGGGGATCGTCAGCCCCAGCATTTT. Protein sequence: CASSQDPRTGDRQPQHF.

This clonotype was recorded a few times. In DNA form, the CDR3 reads TGTGCCAGCAGTGAAGCTGGCTCCAACTCCTACAATGAGCAGTTCTTC. Amino acid sequence: CASSEAGSNSYNEQFF. The gene calls are TRBV25-1 and TRBJ2-1; D unclear. Germline V CDR1 and CDR2: MGHDK, SYGVNS. The CDR3 runs to 16 residues. Trimming took 2 bases from V and 0 from J, leaving 11 bases between them. The full variable domain, its missing parts supplied by reference TRBV25-1 and TRBJ2-1, is EADIYQTPRYLVIGTGKKITLECSQTMGHDKMYWYQQDPGMELHLIHYSYGVNSTEKGDLSSESTVSRIRTEHFPLTLESARPSHTSQYLCASSEAGSNSYNEQFFGPGTRLTVL.